Below are 5 T cell receptor beta chains sequenced from a single sample in a study of beta chain features in type 1 diabetes. Expressed TCRB transcripts were sequenced because the entire RNA isolate underwent reverse transcription. Sequenced by immunoSEQ multiplex PCR; TCRdb stores in-frame clones only, minus some. Of some 410,000 clones listed, approximately 10% are singletons. Material: naive CD4+ T cells from blood. These receptors came from a woman aged 18-29 years in good health.

This clone was recorded a few times. V gene TRBV7-9 combines with J gene TRBJ2-5, with no clear D. Per the germline V gene, CDR1 is SEHNR and CDR2 is FQNEAQ (reference sequence). This CDR3 is built from 13 residues. Trimming cost V 1 base and J 7 bases, with 10 bases left between them. CDR3 region: CASSLESKGTQYF. The CDR3 region has the DNA TGTGCCAGCAGCTTAGAGTCCAAGGGGACCCAGTACTTC.

This clone was seen a few times. The gene calls are TRBV29-1 and TRBJ1-4; D might be TRBD1 (5 bases). The CDR3 consists of 12 residues. Germline V gene data show CDR1 as SQVTM and CDR2 as ANQGSEA. V was shortened by 4 bases and J by 4 bases, with 7 bases between the two germline ends. The CDR3 DNA sequence: TGCAGCGTTGCGCAGGGTAATGAAAAACTGTTTTTT. As protein: CSVAQGNEKLFF.

This clone was counted a few times. The chain recombines TRBV7-9 with TRBJ1-1; D might be TRBD1 (5 bases). CDR3 length equals 15 residues. V shed 8 bases and J shed 4 bases, with 20 bases lying between them. CDR1 and CDR2 (germline): SEHNR, FQNEAQ (reference sequence). CDR3 nucleotide sequence: TGTGCCAGCCAATTAGCGGAGGGACTTCGCACTGAAGCTTTCTTT. It translates to CASQLAEGLRTEAFF.

V gene TRBV30 combines with J gene TRBJ1-5, with unresolved D. Trimming left V 5 bases short and J 5 bases short, with 13 bases between. The germline gives CDR1 GTSNPN, CDR2 SVGIG (reference sequence). CDR3 length: 13 residues. The CDR3 protein is CAWATGFDQPQHF. For the CDR3, the DNA is TGTGCCTGGGCGACGGGTTTCGATCAGCCCCAGCATTTT. The full variable domain, rest sourced from reference TRBV30 and TRBJ1-5, is SQTIHQWPATLVQPVGSPLSLECTVEGTSNPNLYWYRQAAGRGLQLLFYSVGIGQISSEVPQNLSASRPQDRQFILSSKKLLLSDSGFYLCAWATGFDQPQHFGDGTRLSIL.

CDR3 sequence reads: CASSLAGGSRSYEQYV. DNA for the CDR3: TGTGCCAGCAGCCTAGCGGGGGGCAGTAGATCCTACGAGCAGTACGTC. V and J are TRBV21-1 and TRBJ2-7; the D call in the table, TRBD2, was not verified against the DNA. TRBV21-1 is described as a pseudogene. This CDR3 spans 16 amino acids.